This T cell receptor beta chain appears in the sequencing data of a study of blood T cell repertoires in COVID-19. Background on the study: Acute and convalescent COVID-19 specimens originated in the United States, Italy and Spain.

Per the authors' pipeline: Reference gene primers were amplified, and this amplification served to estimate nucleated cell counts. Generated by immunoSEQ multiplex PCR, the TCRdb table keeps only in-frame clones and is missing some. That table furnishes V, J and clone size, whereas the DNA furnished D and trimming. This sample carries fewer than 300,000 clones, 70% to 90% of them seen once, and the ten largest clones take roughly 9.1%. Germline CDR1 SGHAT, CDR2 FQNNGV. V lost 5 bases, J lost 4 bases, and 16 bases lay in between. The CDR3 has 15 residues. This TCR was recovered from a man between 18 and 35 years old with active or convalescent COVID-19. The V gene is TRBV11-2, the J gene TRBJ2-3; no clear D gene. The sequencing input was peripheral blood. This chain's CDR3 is CASSPGVSLADTQYF. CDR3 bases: TGTGCCAGCAGCCCTGGAGTCAGTTTGGCAGATACGCAGTATTTT.